Listed below are T cell receptor beta chains from one sample, sequenced in a study of siplizumab effects on memory and regulatory T cells. The method was immunoSEQ multiplex PCR; TCRdb's version includes in-frame clones alone and lacks a portion of them. The table has nearly 95,000 clones, about 94% seen once. The sample comprised non-Treg CD4+ T cells sorted from blood. The receptors derive from a human donor in good health. The CDR3 runs from the conserved cysteine through the conserved F or W. A D gene is named only where the DNA matches it firmly. The size entry is marked missing in some rows and otherwise reads once, few, many or a size class.

-	TRBV2	-	TRBJ2-7	CASRIRVSETYEQYF	TGTGCCAGCAGGATCAGGGTGTCCGAAACCTACGAGCAGTACTTC
TRBD1	TRBV7-9	-	TRBJ1-2	CASSSTGTYGYTF	TGTGCCAGCAGCTCGACAGGGACGTACGGCTACACCTTC
TRBD1	TRBV9	-	TRBJ2-3	CASSTRTGGGADTQYF	TGTGCCAGCAGCACACGGACAGGGGGCGGCGCAGATACGCAGTATTTT
-	TRBV4-1	-	TRBJ2-5	CASSHPPVKETQYF	TGCGCCAGCAGCCACCCCCCGGTCAAAGAGACCCAGTACTTC
-	TRBV30	-	TRBJ1-2	CAWSPLYGYTF	TGTGCCTGGAGTCCTCTTTATGGCTACACCTTC
TRBD1	TRBV19	-	TRBJ2-1	CASIQGTGGYNEQFF	TGTGCCAGTATACAGGGGACAGGGGGCTACAATGAGCAGTTCTTC
-	TRBV25-1	-	TRBJ1-5	CASSESLGNQPQHF	TGTGCCAGCAGTGAATCGCTCGGGAATCAGCCCCAGCATTTT
-	TRBV5-5	-	TRBJ1-1	CASSPLGGATEAFF	TGTGCCAGCAGCCCCCTGGGTGGAGCCACTGAAGCTTTCTTT
-	TRBV4-2	-	TRBJ2-1	CASSQERRGEARNEQFF	TGTGCCAGCAGCCAAGAAAGAAGGGGGGAGGCGAGGAATGAGCAGTTCTTC
-	TRBV11-2	-	TRBJ1-6	CASRLGSYNSPLHF	TGTGCCAGCAGACTGGGCTCCTATAATTCACCCCTCCACTTT
-	TRBV5-1	-	TRBJ1-1	CASSLFGGNTEAFF	TGCGCCAGCAGCTTATTTGGGGGGAACACTGAAGCTTTCTTT
TRBD2	TRBV14	-	TRBJ2-5	CASSRSGGETQYF	TGTGCCAGCAGCCGTTCCGGGGGGGAGACCCAGTACTTC
TRBD1	TRBV29-1	-	TRBJ1-1	CSVADRANTEAFF	TGCAGCGTAGCGGACAGGGCGAACACTGAAGCTTTCTTT
TRBD1	TRBV2	-	TRBJ2-7	CASRGPIGDRGPPYEQYF	TGTGCCAGCAGAGGGCCTATCGGGGACAGGGGGCCACCCTACGAGCAGTACTTC
-	TRBV5-1	-	TRBJ1-2	CASSGQGGFRNYGYTF	TGCGCCAGCAGCGGCCAGGGAGGGTTCAGGAACTATGGCTACACCTTC
TRBD1	TRBV7-8	once	TRBJ2-7	CASSPRTGRYEQYF	TGTGCCAGCAGCCCGCGGACAGGGCGCTACGAGCAGTACTTC
-	TRBV4-1	-	TRBJ2-3	CASSQLADTQYF	TGCGCCAGCAGCCAACTCGCAGATACGCAGTATTTT
-	TRBV25-1	-	TRBJ1-2	CASSEFGGAGYTF	TGTGCCAGCAGTGAATTTGGGGGCGCGGGCTACACCTTC
TRBD2	TRBV19	-	TRBJ2-1	CASRPRGGIYNEQFF	TGTGCCAGTAGACCCCGGGGGGGCATCTACAATGAGCAGTTCTTC
TRBD2	TRBV11-3	-	TRBJ2-5	CASSLAVRLAGVSETQYF	TGTGCCAGCAGCTTAGCGGTGCGCCTAGCGGGAGTGTCAGAGACCCAGTACTTC
-	TRBV5-1	few	TRBJ2-5	CASSLAEGGAAETQYF	TGCGCCAGCAGCTTGGCGGAAGGGGGGGCGGCAGAGACCCAGTACTTC
-	TRBV21-1	-	TRBJ2-7	CASPLGTSSYEQYF	TGTGCCAGCCCCCTAGGGACAAGCTCCTACGAGCAGTACTTC
-	TRBV5-4	-	TRBJ2-1	CASSRPAGQYNEQFF	TGTGCCAGCAGTCGTCCGGCGGGACAATACAATGAGCAGTTCTTC
-	TRBV7-3	once	TRBJ2-2	CASSLSGTANTGELFF	TGTGCCAGCAGCTTATCTGGGACGGCGAACACCGGGGAGCTGTTTTTT
-	TRBV7-2	once	TRBJ1-5	CASSSSTISNQPQHF	TGTGCCAGCAGCTCCTCCACGATTAGCAATCAGCCCCAGCATTTT
TRBD2	TRBV7-3	-	TRBJ2-2	CASSSPAGPRTGELFF	TGTGCCAGCAGCTCGCCAGCGGGACCAAGGACCGGGGAGCTGTTTTTT
TRBD1	TRBV19	-	TRBJ2-6	CASSRTGGSGANVLTF	TGTGCCAGTAGTAGGACAGGGGGCTCTGGGGCCAACGTCCTGACTTTC
-	TRBV5-1	-	TRBJ2-7	CASSRGTYEQYF	TGCGCCAGCAGCCGCGGCACCTACGAGCAGTACTTC
TRBD2	TRBV2	-	TRBJ2-7	CASSPGTSYEQYF	TGTGCCAGCAGTCCCGGGACTAGCTACGAGCAGTACTTC
TRBD2	TRBV7-2	-	TRBJ2-1	CASSTQPGLAGGSGQFF	TGTGCCAGCAGCACCCAACCGGGACTAGCGGGAGGGAGCGGGCAGTTCTTC
-	TRBV6-1	-	TRBJ1-6	CASSADRSPLHF	TGTGCCAGCAGTGCGGATCGCTCACCCCTCCACTTT
TRBD1	TRBV6-5	once	TRBJ2-5	CASRTGTGARETQYF	TGTGCCAGCAGGACCGGGACAGGGGCTCGAGAGACCCAGTACTTC
TRBD1	TRBV4-2	-	TRBJ1-4	CASSQADRAGEKLFF	TGTGCCAGCAGCCAAGCTGACAGGGCAGGGGAAAAACTGTTTTTT
TRBD2	TRBV15	-	TRBJ2-2	CATSRVGRGGELFF	TGTGCCACCAGCAGAGTTGGGAGGGGTGGGGAGCTGTTTTTT
-	TRBV11-3	-	TRBJ2-1	CASSSRAVGSYNEQFF	TGTGCCAGCAGCTCCCGGGCGGTGGGCAGCTACAATGAGCAGTTCTTC
-	TRBV9	-	TRBJ1-2	CASSVFASSDVSNYGYTF	TGTGCCAGCAGCGTATTTGCGTCGTCTGACGTTTCTAACTATGGCTACACCTTC
-	TRBV15	-	TRBJ1-2	CATSRDLGPGGYTF	TGTGCCACCAGCAGAGATCTGGGGCCCGGGGGCTACACCTTC
TRBD1	TRBV6-1	-	TRBJ2-7	CASSIQGASDEQYF	TGTGCCAGCAGTATACAGGGGGCTTCCGACGAGCAGTACTTC
-	TRBV9	-	TRBJ2-3	CASSVAGRPLTDTQYF	TGTGCCAGCAGCGTAGCCGGCAGGCCGTTGACAGATACGCAGTATTTT
TRBD1	TRBV5-1	-	TRBJ1-1	CASSRDSAATEAFF	TGCGCCAGCAGCCGGGACAGTGCGGCCACTGAAGCTTTCTTT